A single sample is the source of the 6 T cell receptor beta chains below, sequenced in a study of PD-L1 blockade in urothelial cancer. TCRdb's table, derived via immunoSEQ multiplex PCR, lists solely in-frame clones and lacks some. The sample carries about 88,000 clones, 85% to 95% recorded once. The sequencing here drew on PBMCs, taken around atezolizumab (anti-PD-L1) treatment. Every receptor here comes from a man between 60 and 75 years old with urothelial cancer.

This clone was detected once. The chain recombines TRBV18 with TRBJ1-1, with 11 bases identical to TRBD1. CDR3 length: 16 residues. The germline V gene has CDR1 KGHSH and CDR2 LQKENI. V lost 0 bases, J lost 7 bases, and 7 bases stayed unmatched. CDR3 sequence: CASSPPGQGEGGEAFF. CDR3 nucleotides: TGTGCCAGCTCACCACCGGGACAGGGGGAAGGGGGTGAAGCTTTCTTT.

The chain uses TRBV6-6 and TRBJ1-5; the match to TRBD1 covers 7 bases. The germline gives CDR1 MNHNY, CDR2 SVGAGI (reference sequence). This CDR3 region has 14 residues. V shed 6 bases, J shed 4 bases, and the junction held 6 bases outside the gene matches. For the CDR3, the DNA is TGTGCCAGCAGCCGACAGGGCCAGAATCAGCCCCAGCATTTT. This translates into CASSRQGQNQPQHF.

In DNA form, the CDR3 reads TGTGCCAGCAGCAGGGGAGCCAAAAACATTCAGTACTTC. It encodes CASSRGAKNIQYF. The rearrangement joins TRBV5-6 to TRBJ2-4; weak D call: TRBD1 (5 bases). V was cut by 4 bases and J by 0 bases, with 5 bases left in between. The germline gives CDR1 SGHDT, CDR2 YYEEEE. CDR3 length: 13 residues. The full variable domain, with the rest looked up from reference TRBV5-6 and TRBJ2-4, is DAGVTQSPTHLIKTRGQQVTLRCSPKSGHDTVSWYQQALGQGPQFIFQYYEEEERQRGNFPDRFSGHQFPNYSSELNVNALLLGDSALYLCASSRGAKNIQYFGAGTRLSVL.

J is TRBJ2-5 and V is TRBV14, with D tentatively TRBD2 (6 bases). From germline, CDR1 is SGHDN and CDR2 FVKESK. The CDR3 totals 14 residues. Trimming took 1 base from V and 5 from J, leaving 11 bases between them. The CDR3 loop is CASSQGLARETQYF. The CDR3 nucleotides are TGTGCCAGCAGCCAAGGGCTAGCGCGGGAGACCCAGTACTTC.

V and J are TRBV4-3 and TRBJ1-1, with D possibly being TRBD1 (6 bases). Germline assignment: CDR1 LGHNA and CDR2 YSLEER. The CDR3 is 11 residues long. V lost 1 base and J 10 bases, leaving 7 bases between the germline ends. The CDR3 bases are TGCGCCAGCAGCCAAGGAGGGGGAGCTTTCTTT. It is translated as CASSQGGGAFF.

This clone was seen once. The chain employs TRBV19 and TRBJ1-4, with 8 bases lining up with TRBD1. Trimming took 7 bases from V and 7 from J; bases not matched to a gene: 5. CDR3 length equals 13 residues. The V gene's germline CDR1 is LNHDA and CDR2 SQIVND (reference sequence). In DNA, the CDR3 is TGTGCCAGTAAGGACAGGGAGGGTGAAAAACTGTTTTTT. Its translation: CASKDREGEKLFF.